Shown below are 7 T cell receptor beta chains from a single sample sequenced in a study of beta chain features in type 1 diabetes. The isolated RNA, all of it, was reverse transcribed, so expressed TCRB transcripts were what got sequenced. Here immunoSEQ multiplex PCR was the method, and the copy in TCRdb shows in-frame clones only, minus some. The sample has around 400,000 clones; roughly an eighth are singletons. The sequencing input was naive CD4+ T cells from blood. These receptor sequences come from a man between 18 and 29 years old in good health.

CDR3 DNA sequence: TGTGCCAGCAGCTTGTGGGGGGAGGACACTGAAGCTTTCTTT. Translation gives CASSLWGEDTEAFF. The V gene is TRBV7-9, the J gene TRBJ1-1; weak D call: TRBD1 (5 bases). CDR3 length: 14 amino acids. Germline CDR1 and CDR2: SEHNR and FQNEAQ (reference sequence). Trimming left V 3 bases short and J 3 bases short, with 11 bases between.

The chain links TRBV6-5 to TRBJ2-5; possibly TRBD1 for D (6 bases). V shed 0 bases and J shed 3 bases, with 11 bases lying between them. This CDR3 spans 15 amino acids. Looked up from germline, CDR1 is MNHEY and CDR2 is SVGAGI. This CDR3 reads CASSYSWDTKETQYF. In DNA, the CDR3 is TGTGCCAGCAGTTACTCGTGGGACACTAAAGAGACCCAGTACTTC.

The rearrangement joins TRBV7-2 to TRBJ2-7; D may be TRBD1 (5 bases). Trimming removed 1 base from V and 3 bases from J, with 7 bases in between. Germline V gene data show CDR1 as SGHTA and CDR2 as FQGNSA. This CDR3 spans 13 amino acids. The CDR3 region is CASSLDRRYEQYF. CDR3 sequence (DNA): TGTGCCAGCAGCTTAGACAGGCGCTACGAGCAGTACTTC.

The chain links TRBV9 to TRBJ2-2; unclear D gene. Germline V gene sequence: CDR1 SGDLS, CDR2 YYNGEE. This CDR3 is built from 15 residues. Trimming took off 0 bases at V and 0 bases at J, with 6 bases between the two ends. CDR3: CASSVAVANTGELFF. The CDR3 coding sequence is TGTGCCAGCAGCGTAGCGGTTGCGAACACCGGGGAGCTGTTTTTT. Looking up the rest from reference TRBV9 and TRBJ2-2 gives the full variable domain: DSGVTQTPKHLITATGQRVTLRCSPRSGDLSVYWYQQSLDQGLQFLIQYYNGEERAKGNILERFSAQQFPDLHSELNLSSLELGDSALYFCASSVAVANTGELFFGEGSRLTVL.

This clone was recorded a few times. The V and J genes are TRBV6-1 and TRBJ2-6; 9 positions agree with TRBD1. This CDR3 has 16 residues. Trimming took 4 bases from V and 4 from J; bases not matched to a gene: 5. The V gene's germline CDR1 is MNHNS and CDR2 SASEGT. The CDR3 coding sequence is TGTGCCAGCAGTGTGTGGACAGGGGCAGGGGCCAACGTCCTGACTTTC. It is translated as CASSVWTGAGANVLTF.

This clone came up a few times. The V and J genes are TRBV25-1 and TRBJ1-6, with D possibly TRBD1 on 6 matching bases. Trimming pared 3 bases from V and 6 bases from J, leaving 15 bases between. The CDR3 covers 16 residues. Germline lookup yields CDR1 MGHDK and CDR2 SYGVNS. CDR3 sequence (DNA): TGTGCCAGCAGTGACGTCAGGGGAACGGGTAATTCACCCCTCCACTTT. Amino acid sequence: CASSDVRGTGNSPLHF.

This clone turned up a few times. This rearrangement joins TRBV7-2 to TRBJ1-1, with D uncertain. Germline values: CDR1 SGHTA, CDR2 FQGNSA. CDR3 length equals 13 residues. V lost 4 bases to trimming and J lost 4 bases, with 10 bases between them. CDR3 sequence: CASSSSLPTEAFF. CDR3 coding DNA: TGTGCCAGCAGCTCGTCCCTCCCCACTGAAGCTTTCTTT.